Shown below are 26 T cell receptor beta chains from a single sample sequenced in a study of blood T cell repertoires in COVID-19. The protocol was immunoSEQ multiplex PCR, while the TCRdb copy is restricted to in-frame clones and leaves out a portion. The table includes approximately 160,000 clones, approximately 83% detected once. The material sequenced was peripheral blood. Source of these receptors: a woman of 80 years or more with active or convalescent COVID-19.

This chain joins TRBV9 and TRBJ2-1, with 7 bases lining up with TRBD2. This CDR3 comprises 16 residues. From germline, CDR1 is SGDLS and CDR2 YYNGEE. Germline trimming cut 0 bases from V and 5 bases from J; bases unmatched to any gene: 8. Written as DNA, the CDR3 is TGTGCCAGCAGCGTAGCTCCGGGGACTACGGACAATGAGCAGTTCTTC. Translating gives CASSVAPGTTDNEQFF.

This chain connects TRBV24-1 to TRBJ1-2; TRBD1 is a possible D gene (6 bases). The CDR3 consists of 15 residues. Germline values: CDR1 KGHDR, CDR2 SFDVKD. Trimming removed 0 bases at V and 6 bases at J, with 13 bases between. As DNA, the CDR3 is TGTGCCACCAGTGATTTGGGGACACCCGAGGATGGCTACACCTTC. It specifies CATSDLGTPEDGYTF.

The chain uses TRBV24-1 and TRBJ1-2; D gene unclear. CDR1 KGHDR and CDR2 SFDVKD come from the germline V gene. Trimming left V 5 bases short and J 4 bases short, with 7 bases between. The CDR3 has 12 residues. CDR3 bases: TGTGCCACCAGTGCGGGGAGCTATGGCTACACCTTC. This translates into CATSAGSYGYTF.

CDR3 in amino acids: CASSELGTAWYEQYF. CDR3 DNA sequence: TGTGCCAGCAGTGAACTAGGGACAGCTTGGTACGAGCAGTACTTC. V and J are TRBV6-1 and TRBJ2-7; 7 nucleotides match TRBD1. Trimming took 2 bases from V and 4 from J; bases not matched to a gene: 8. The CDR3 length is 15 residues. CDR1 is MNHNS and CDR2 is SASEGT in the germline V gene.

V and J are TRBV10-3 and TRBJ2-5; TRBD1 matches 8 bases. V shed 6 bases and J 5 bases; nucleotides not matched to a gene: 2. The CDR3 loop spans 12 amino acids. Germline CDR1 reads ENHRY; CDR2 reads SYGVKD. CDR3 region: CAIRRQGETQYF. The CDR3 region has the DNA TGTGCCATCAGACGACAGGGGGAGACCCAGTACTTC.

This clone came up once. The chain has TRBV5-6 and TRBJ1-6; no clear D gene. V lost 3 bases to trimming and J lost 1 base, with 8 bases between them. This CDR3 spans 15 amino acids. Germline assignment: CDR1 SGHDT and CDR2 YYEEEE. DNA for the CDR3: TGTGCCAGCAGCTCGGAGTTTTCCTATAATTCACCCCTCCACTTT. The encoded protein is CASSSEFSYNSPLHF. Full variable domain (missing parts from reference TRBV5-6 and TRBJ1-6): DAGVTQSPTHLIKTRGQQVTLRCSPKSGHDTVSWYQQALGQGPQFIFQYYEEEERQRGNFPDRFSGHQFPNYSSELNVNALLLGDSALYLCASSSEFSYNSPLHFGNGTRLTVT.

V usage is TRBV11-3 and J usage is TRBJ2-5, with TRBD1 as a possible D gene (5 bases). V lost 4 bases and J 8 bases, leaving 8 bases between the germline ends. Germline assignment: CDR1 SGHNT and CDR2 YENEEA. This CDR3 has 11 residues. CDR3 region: CASSYDSTQYF. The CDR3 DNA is TGTGCCAGCAGCTACGACAGTACCCAGTACTTC.

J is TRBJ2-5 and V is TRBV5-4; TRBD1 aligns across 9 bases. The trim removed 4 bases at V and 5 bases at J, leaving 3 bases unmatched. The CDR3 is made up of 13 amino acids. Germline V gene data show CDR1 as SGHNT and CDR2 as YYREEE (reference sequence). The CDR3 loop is CASSRTGAETQYF. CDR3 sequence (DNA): TGTGCCAGCAGCAGGACAGGGGCGGAGACCCAGTACTTC.

The CDR3 reads CASSEGTGGQGTEAFF. The CDR3 DNA sequence: TGTGCCAGCAGTGAAGGGACAGGGGGCCAGGGCACTGAAGCTTTCTTT. This chain joins TRBV6-1 and TRBJ1-1; 11 bases align to TRBD1. The CDR3 consists of 16 residues. Germline V gene sequence: CDR1 MNHNS, CDR2 SASEGT. V shed 1 base and J 4 bases; nucleotides not matched to a gene: 5.

DNA of the CDR3: TGTGCCAGCAGTACAGGGAGGGATGAGCAGTTCTTC. It yields the protein CASSTGRDEQFF. The chain uses TRBV6-1 and TRBJ2-1; tentatively, D is TRBD2 (7 bases). The V end lost 5 bases, the J end lost 8 bases, and 10 bases lay between the germline ends. Germline V lookup: CDR1 MNHNS, CDR2 SASEGT. This CDR3 has 12 residues.

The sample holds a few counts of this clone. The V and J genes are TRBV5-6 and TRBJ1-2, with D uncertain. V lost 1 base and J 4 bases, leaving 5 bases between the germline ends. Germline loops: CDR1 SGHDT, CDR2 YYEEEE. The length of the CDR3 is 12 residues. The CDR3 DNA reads TGTGCCAGCAGCTTGACAGTCTATGGCTACACCTTC. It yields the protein CASSLTVYGYTF.

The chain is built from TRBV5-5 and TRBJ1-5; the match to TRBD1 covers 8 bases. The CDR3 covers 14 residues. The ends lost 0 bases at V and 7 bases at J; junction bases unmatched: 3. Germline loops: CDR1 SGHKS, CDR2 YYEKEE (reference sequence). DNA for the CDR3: TGTGCCAGCAGCTTGGAACAGGGGGGCCAGCCCCAGCATTTT. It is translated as CASSLEQGGQPQHF.

The CDR3 loop reads CASRVDRVDEQFF. In DNA, the CDR3 is TGTGCCAGCAGAGTGGACAGGGTCGATGAGCAGTTCTTC. The gene calls are TRBV12-3 or TRBV12-4 and TRBJ2-1, with TRBD1 matching 8 bases. The CDR3 spans 13 residues. Unmatched junction bases numbered 6, after V lost 6 bases and J lost 8 bases.

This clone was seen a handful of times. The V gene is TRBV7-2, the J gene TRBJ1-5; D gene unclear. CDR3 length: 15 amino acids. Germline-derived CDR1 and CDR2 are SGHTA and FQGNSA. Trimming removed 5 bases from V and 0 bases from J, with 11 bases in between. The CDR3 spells CASSPGVYSNQPQHF. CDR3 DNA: TGTGCCAGCAGCCCGGGAGTTTATAGCAATCAGCCCCAGCATTTT. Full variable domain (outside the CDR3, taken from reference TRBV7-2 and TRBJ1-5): GAGVSQSPSNKVTEKGKDVELRCDPISGHTALYWYRQSLGQGLEFLIYFQGNSAPDKSGLPSDRFSAERTGGSVSTLTIQRTQQEDSAVYLCASSPGVYSNQPQHFGDGTRLSIL.

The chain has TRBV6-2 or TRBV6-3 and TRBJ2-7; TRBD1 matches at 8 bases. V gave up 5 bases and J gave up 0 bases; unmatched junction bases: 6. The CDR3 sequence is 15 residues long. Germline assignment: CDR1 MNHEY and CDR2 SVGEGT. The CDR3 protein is CASSGQGAVSYEQYF. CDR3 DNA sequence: TGTGCCAGCAGTGGCCAGGGGGCGGTCTCCTACGAGCAGTACTTC.

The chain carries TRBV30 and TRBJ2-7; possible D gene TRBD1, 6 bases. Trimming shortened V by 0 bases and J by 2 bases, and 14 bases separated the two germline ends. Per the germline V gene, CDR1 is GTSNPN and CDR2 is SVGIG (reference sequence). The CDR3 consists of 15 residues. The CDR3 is CAWSVLDRIAYEQYF. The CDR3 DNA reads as TGTGCCTGGAGTGTCTTGGACAGAATTGCCTACGAGCAGTACTTC.

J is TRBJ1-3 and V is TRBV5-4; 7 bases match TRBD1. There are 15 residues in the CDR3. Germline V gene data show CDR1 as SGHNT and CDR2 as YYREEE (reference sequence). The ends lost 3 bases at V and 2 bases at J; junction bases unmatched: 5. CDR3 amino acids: CASSSGTGAGNTIYF. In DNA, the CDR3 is TGTGCCAGCAGCTCCGGCACAGGGGCTGGAAACACCATATATTTT.

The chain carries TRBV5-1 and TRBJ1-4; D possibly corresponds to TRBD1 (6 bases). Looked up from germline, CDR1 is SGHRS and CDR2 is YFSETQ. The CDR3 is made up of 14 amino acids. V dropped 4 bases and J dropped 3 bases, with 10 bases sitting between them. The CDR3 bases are TGCGCCAGCAGCCAGGACAGACCTAATGAAAAACTGTTTTTT. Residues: CASSQDRPNEKLFF.

Written as DNA, the CDR3 is TGTGCCAGCAGCACTTGGACAGGGGCTAATGGCTACACCTTC. As protein: CASSTWTGANGYTF. This sequence joins TRBV5-8 and TRBJ1-2, with 9 positions matching TRBD1. V was clipped by 4 bases and J by 6 bases; unmatched bases: 7. This CDR3 has 14 amino acids. Germline V gene lookup returns CDR1 SGHTS and CDR2 YDEGEE.

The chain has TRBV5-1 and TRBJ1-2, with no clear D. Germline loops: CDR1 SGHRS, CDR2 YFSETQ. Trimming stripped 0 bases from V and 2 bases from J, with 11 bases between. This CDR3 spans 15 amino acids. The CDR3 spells CASSLADQRNYGYTF. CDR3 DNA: TGCGCCAGCAGCTTGGCCGATCAACGGAACTATGGCTACACCTTC.

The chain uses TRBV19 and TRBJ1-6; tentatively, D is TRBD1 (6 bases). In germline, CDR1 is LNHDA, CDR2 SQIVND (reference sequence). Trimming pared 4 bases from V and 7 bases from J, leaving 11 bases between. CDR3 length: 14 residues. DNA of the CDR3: TGTGCCAGTAGTAACAGGGAGGGCAATTCACCCCTCCACTTT. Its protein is CASSNREGNSPLHF.

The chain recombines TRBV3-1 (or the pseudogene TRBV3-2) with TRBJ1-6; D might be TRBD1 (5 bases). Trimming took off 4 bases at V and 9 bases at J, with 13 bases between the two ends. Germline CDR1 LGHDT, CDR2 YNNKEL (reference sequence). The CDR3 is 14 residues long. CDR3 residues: CASSPQALGSPLHF. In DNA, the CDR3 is TGTGCCAGCAGCCCACAGGCTTTGGGTTCACCCCTCCACTTT.

CDR3 region: CAWSLGTPGGNSPLHF. DNA for the CDR3: TGTGCCTGGAGTTTGGGGACACCAGGGGGAAATTCACCCCTCCACTTT. The chain combines TRBV30 with TRBJ1-6; TRBD1 matches at 7 bases. The CDR3 covers 16 residues. The trim removed 2 bases at V and 7 bases at J, leaving 11 bases unmatched. Germline V gene sequence: CDR1 GTSNPN, CDR2 SVGIG (reference sequence).

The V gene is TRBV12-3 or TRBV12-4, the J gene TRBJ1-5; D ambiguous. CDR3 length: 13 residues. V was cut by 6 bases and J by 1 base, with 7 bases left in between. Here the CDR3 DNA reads TGTGCCAGCAGCCGGGAGAGCAATCAGCCCCAGCATTTT. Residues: CASSRESNQPQHF.

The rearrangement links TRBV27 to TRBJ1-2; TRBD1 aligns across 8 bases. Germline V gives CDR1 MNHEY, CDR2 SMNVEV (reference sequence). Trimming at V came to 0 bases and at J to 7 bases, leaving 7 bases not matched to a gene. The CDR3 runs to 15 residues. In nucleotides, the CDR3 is TGTGCCAGCAGTTTATCTCCGGACAGGGCGGTTGGCTACACCTTC. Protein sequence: CASSLSPDRAVGYTF.

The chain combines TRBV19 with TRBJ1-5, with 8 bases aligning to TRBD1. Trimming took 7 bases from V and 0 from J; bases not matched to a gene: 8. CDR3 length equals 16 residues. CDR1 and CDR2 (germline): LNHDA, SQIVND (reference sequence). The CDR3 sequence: CASTGWDRLSNQPQHF. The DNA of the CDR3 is TGTGCCAGTACCGGCTGGGACAGGCTTAGCAATCAGCCCCAGCATTTT.